This TCR beta chain was retrieved from a study of follicular helper T cells after annual influenza vaccination. The CDR3 has 14 residues. V shed 5 bases and J shed 4 bases, with 13 bases lying between them. The germline CDR1 and CDR2 sequences are MNHEY and SVGAGI. Noted time point: 2014-2015 season, 7 days after vaccination. Measured with immunoSEQ multiplex PCR; TCRdb has only the in-frame clones, and not every one. The sample holds about 15,000 clones, approximately 84% seen once. Sequencing used CXCR5+ CD38- circulating T follicular helper cells from blood, obtained 7 days after influenza vaccination. This sample's subset: circulating Tfh, non-naive CD4+CXCR5+PD-1+ (ICOS+CD38+ or ICOS-CD38-). This receptor was taken from an adult who received the influenza vaccine. The chain couples TRBV6-5 to TRBJ2-3; possible D gene TRBD2, 5 bases. The CDR3 coding sequence is TGTGCCAGCAGTGACCAGGACTTCTCAGATACGCAGTATTTT. This gives the protein CASSDQDFSDTQYF.